The 2 T cell receptor beta chains in this list originate from one sample, sequenced in a study of blood T cell repertoires in COVID-19. Some clones are missing from TCRdb's copy, which holds only in-frame ones; the method was immunoSEQ multiplex PCR. The table shows a few hundred thousand clones, with around 88% occurring only once. The specimen was peripheral blood. The receptors were gathered from a woman aged 25 to 39 with COVID-19, enrolled during active disease.

The chain uses TRBV2 and TRBJ1-1; possible D gene TRBD1, 5 bases. V dropped 6 bases and J dropped 4 bases, with 12 bases sitting between them. CDR3 length equals 13 residues. Per germline, CDR1 SNHLY and CDR2 FYNNEI. CDR3 in DNA: TGTGCCAGCAGGATGGGGGGTGGCACTGAAGCTTTCTTT. It encodes CASRMGGGTEAFF.

The CDR3: CASSPGTGNTEAFF. The DNA of the CDR3 is TGTGCCAGCAGCCCCGGGACAGGGAACACTGAAGCTTTCTTT. The chain links TRBV9 to TRBJ1-1; 8 nucleotides line up with TRBD1. V dropped 4 bases and J dropped 1; count of bases not matched to a gene: 3. The CDR3 length is 14 residues. Germline lookup yields CDR1 SGDLS and CDR2 YYNGEE.